These 25 T cell receptor beta chains originate from one sample sequenced in a study of T cells in Graves' hyperthyroidism and ophthalmopathy. Amplified TCR beta CDR3 regions derived from RNA transcripts. The HTBI set primed first-round TCR CDR3 RT-PCR. TCRdb used MiXCR to reprocess the multiplex PCR reads, holding one entry per CDR3 protein. The table shows 500,000 to 650,000 distinct CDR3 sequences, with about 20% occurring only once. The source material was blood. The receptors originated from a man aged 40-55 years with Graves' ophthalmopathy.

The gene calls are TRBV7-9 and TRBJ2-1; 8 nucleotides line up with TRBD1. V lost 2 bases and J lost 7; bases outside the gene matches: 10. The CDR3 length is 16 residues. Germline-derived CDR1 and CDR2 are SEHNR and FQNEAQ (reference sequence). The CDR3: CASSLSFSGGGNEQFF. CDR3 in DNA: TGTGCCAGCAGCTTAAGCTTCTCAGGGGGCGGGAATGAGCAGTTCTTC. Full variable domain (outside the CDR3, taken from reference TRBV7-9 and TRBJ2-1): DTGVSQNPRHKITKRGQNVTFRCDPISEHNRLYWYRQTLGQGPEFLTYFQNEAQLEKSRLLSDRFSAERPKGSFSTLEIQRTEQGDSAMYLCASSLSFSGGGNEQFFGPGTRLTVL.

This clonotype was seen ten or more times. This rearrangement joins TRBV24-1 to TRBJ2-5, with D perhaps being TRBD1 or TRBD2 (6 bases each). Germline V gene sequence: CDR1 KGHDR, CDR2 SFDVKD. The CDR3 is 16 amino acids. V shed 4 bases and J shed 1 base, with 15 bases lying between them. This CDR3 reads CATSDPGGGIQETQYF. CDR3 DNA sequence: TGTGCCACCAGTGACCCTGGAGGGGGAATCCAAGAGACCCAGTACTTC.

The chain recombines TRBV6-1 with TRBJ2-7; tentative D call: TRBD1 (6 bases). V gave up 4 bases and J gave up 9 bases, with 10 bases separating them. The CDR3 covers 11 residues. In germline, CDR1 is MNHNS, CDR2 SASEGT. CDR3 amino acids: CASSGLGGQYF. The CDR3 DNA is TGTGCCAGCAGTGGCCTAGGGGGGCAGTACTTC.

This clonotype was detected a few times. The gene calls are TRBV19 and TRBJ2-1; 10 bases are shared with TRBD2. The ends lost 1 base at V and 9 bases at J; junction bases unmatched: 9. The CDR3 has 16 amino acids. Germline V gene lookup returns CDR1 LNHDA and CDR2 SQIVND (reference sequence). This CDR3 is CASSIGLAGVLGEQFF. For the CDR3, the DNA is TGTGCCAGTAGTATAGGTCTAGCGGGAGTATTAGGTGAGCAGTTCTTC. The variable domain in full, with the rest retrieved from reference TRBV19 and TRBJ2-1, is DGGITQSPKYLFRKEGQNVTLSCEQNLNHDAMYWYRQDPGQGLRLIYYSQIVNDFQKGDIAEGYSVSREKKESFPLTVTSAQKNPTAFYLCASSIGLAGVLGEQFFGPGTRLTVL.

This clonotype was counted many times. The rearrangement uses TRBV6-1 and TRBJ1-2, with TRBD1 as a possible D gene (6 bases). This CDR3 spans 13 amino acids. V was pared by 8 bases and J by 1 base, with 11 bases between. Germline V lookup: CDR1 MNHNS, CDR2 SASEGT. The DNA for the CDR3 is TGTGCCAGCCGGAGGACAGTTAACTATGGCTACACCTTC. Translated: CASRRTVNYGYTF.

The chain uses TRBV5-6 and TRBJ2-7, with 9 bases fitting TRBD2. The junction had 8 bases not matched to a gene; V was cut back by 2 bases and J by 2 bases. CDR1 SGHDT and CDR2 YYEEEE come from the germline V gene. The length of the CDR3 is 16 residues. The CDR3 reads CASSLLKREVPYEQYF. CDR3 DNA sequence: TGTGCCAGCAGCTTACTAAAGCGGGAGGTACCCTACGAGCAGTACTTC. The full variable domain, completed using reference TRBV5-6 and TRBJ2-7, is DAGVTQSPTHLIKTRGQQVTLRCSPKSGHDTVSWYQQALGQGPQFIFQYYEEEERQRGNFPDRFSGHQFPNYSSELNVNALLLGDSALYLCASSLLKREVPYEQYFGPGTRLTVT.

This chain uses TRBV6-5 with TRBJ2-7; D is perhaps TRBD1 (6 bases). The CDR3 is 16 residues long. Germline V gene data show CDR1 as MNHEY and CDR2 as SVGAGI. Between the trimmed V and J ends, which lost 4 bases and 0 bases, there was a span of 16 bases. This chain's CDR3 is CASSFSGQMISYEQYF. CDR3 bases: TGTGCCAGCAGTTTCTCCGGACAGATGATCTCCTACGAGCAGTACTTC.

This clonotype was counted many times. The CDR3 coding sequence is TGTGCCAGCTCACCACCGTGGACTCTTGGAAACACCATATATTTT. Translating gives CASSPPWTLGNTIYF. J is TRBJ1-3 and V is TRBV18; no definite D call. Germline lookup yields CDR1 KGHSH and CDR2 LQKENI. CDR3 size: 15 residues. V was cut by 0 bases and J by 3 bases, with 9 bases left in between.

The chain joins TRBV7-9 to TRBJ2-6; D is unresolved. V was shortened by 7 bases and J by 4 bases, with 29 bases between the two germline ends. The germline V gene has CDR1 SEHNR and CDR2 FQNEAQ (reference sequence). The CDR3 totals 20 residues. This CDR3 reads CASTSFHTGAFNAGANVLTF. The CDR3 region has the DNA TGTGCCAGCACCTCCTTCCACACGGGTGCTTTTAATGCAGGGGCCAACGTCCTGACTTTC. Looking up the rest from reference TRBV7-9 and TRBJ2-6 gives the full variable domain: DTGVSQNPRHKITKRGQNVTFRCDPISEHNRLYWYRQTLGQGPEFLTYFQNEAQLEKSRLLSDRFSAERPKGSFSTLEIQRTEQGDSAMYLCASTSFHTGAFNAGANVLTFGAGSRLTVL.

V usage is TRBV5-1 and J usage is TRBJ2-7, with 8 bases fitting TRBD1. V gave up 4 bases and J gave up 0 bases; unmatched junction bases: 6. The CDR3 runs to 15 residues. Germline assignment: CDR1 SGHRS and CDR2 YFSETQ. In nucleotides, the CDR3 is TGCGCCAGCAGCCCCGGACAGGGATACTCCTACGAGCAGTACTTC. Protein sequence: CASSPGQGYSYEQYF.

V gene TRBV19 combines with J gene TRBJ2-7; the D gene is possibly TRBD1 (6 bases). Germline V gene sequence: CDR1 LNHDA, CDR2 SQIVND (reference sequence). V was cut by 4 bases and J by 3 bases, with 13 bases left in between. This CDR3 has 14 residues. The CDR3 nucleotides read TGTGCCAGTAGTACACAGGGAAAGCACTACGAGCAGTACTTC. Translating gives CASSTQGKHYEQYF.

This clonotype was observed at least ten times. This chain uses TRBV7-6 with TRBJ2-1, with a weak D call TRBD1 (6 bases). The V end lost 4 bases, the J end lost 9 bases, and 25 bases lay between the germline ends. Germline V lookup: CDR1 SGHVS, CDR2 FNYEAQ. This CDR3 region has 17 residues. The CDR3 loop is CASSSTSGATALGEQFF. CDR3 sequence (DNA): TGTGCCAGCAGCTCAACCTCAGGGGCGACGGCATTGGGTGAGCAGTTCTTC. Complete variable domain (other parts from reference TRBV7-6 and TRBJ2-1): GAGVSQSPRYKVTKRGQDVALRCDPISGHVSLYWYRQALGQGPEFLTYFNYEAQQDKSGLPNDRFSAERPEGSISTLTIQRTEQRDSAMYRCASSSTSGATALGEQFFGPGTRLTVL.

The sample holds a few counts of this clonotype. The CDR3 is CATSGPTFVGTYTF. The CDR3 DNA reads TGTGCCACCAGCGGCCCTACTTTCGTCGGGACCTACACCTTC. The chain uses TRBV15 and TRBJ1-2; D is possibly TRBD1 (5 bases). V was trimmed by 5 bases and J by 10 bases, leaving 20 bases between them. CDR1 and CDR2 (germline): LNHNV, YYDKDF (reference sequence). The CDR3 is 14 residues long.

On this clonotype: At one boundary the junction diverges from the germline segment, which might be a read error. The chain has TRBV18 and TRBJ2-2, with D tentatively TRBD2 (6 bases). Germline assignment: CDR1 KGHSH and CDR2 LQKENI. The CDR3 contains 15 residues. The CDR3 is CASSPRRGYTGGLFF. CDR3 coding DNA: TGTGCCAGCTCACCACGGCGGGGCTACACCGGGGGGCTGTTTTTT. Together with reference TRBV18 and TRBJ2-2, the CDR3 gives the full variable domain: NAGVMQNPRHLVRRRGQEARLRCSPMKGHSHVYWYRQLPEEGLKFMVYLQKENIIDESGMPKERFSAEFPKEGPSILRIQQVVRGDSAAYFCASSPRRGYTGGLFFGEGSRLTVL.

This clonotype was seen many times. The chain links TRBV5-1 to TRBJ1-1; tentative D call: TRBD1 (5 bases). Trimming cost V 3 bases and J 4 bases, with 16 bases left between them. Germline loops: CDR1 SGHRS, CDR2 YFSETQ. There are 15 residues in the CDR3. The CDR3: CASSSNPGGGTEAFF. CDR3 nucleotide sequence: TGCGCCAGCAGCTCCAACCCCGGTGGGGGCACTGAAGCTTTCTTT. The full variable domain, completed using reference TRBV5-1 and TRBJ1-1, is KAGVTQTPRYLIKTRGQQVTLSCSPISGHRSVSWYQQTPGQGLQFLFEYFSETQRNKGNFPGRFSGRQFSNSRSEMNVSTLELGDSALYLCASSSNPGGGTEAFFGQGTRLTVV.

This chain connects TRBV3-1 to TRBJ2-1; the match to TRBD2 covers 13 bases. Germline trimming cut 3 bases from V and 9 bases from J; bases unmatched to any gene: 11. CDR3 length equals 17 residues. Germline CDR1 is LGHDT and CDR2 is YNNKEL (reference sequence). The CDR3 nucleotides are TGTGCCAGCAGCCATTGGAGACTAGCGGGGGGAAGAGGTGAGCAGTTCTTC. Amino acids: CASSHWRLAGGRGEQFF.

This clonotype was counted ten times or more. The V call is TRBV28, the J call TRBJ2-3; 9 bases align to TRBD2. Germline V gives CDR1 MDHEN, CDR2 SYDVKM. The CDR3 length is 17 residues. Trimming at V came to 8 bases and at J to 2 bases, leaving 14 bases not matched to a gene. The CDR3 region has the DNA TGTGCCAGCCTTTCCCGGGCGGGAGGGCCCCACACAGATACGCAGTATTTT. This sequence encodes CASLSRAGGPHTDTQYF.

This clonotype was picked up a small number of times. This rearrangement joins TRBV20-1 to TRBJ2-2, with TRBD1 matching over 9 bases. The CDR3 has 13 amino acids. Germline-derived CDR1 and CDR2 are DFQATT and SNEGSKA (reference sequence). J lost 5 bases, V lost 7 bases, and 5 bases had no gene match. The CDR3 sequence: CSVGQGATGELFF. Written as DNA, the CDR3 is TGCAGTGTGGGACAGGGTGCGACCGGGGAGCTGTTTTTT.

This clonotype was recorded many times. The J gene is TRBJ2-4, the V gene TRBV28; no clear D. Trimming stripped 4 bases from V and 9 bases from J, with 7 bases between. The CDR3 extends over 11 amino acids. Per the germline V gene, CDR1 is MDHEN and CDR2 is SYDVKM. The CDR3 DNA sequence: TGTGCCAGCAGTTATGGTGTCATTCAGTACTTC. Protein product: CASSYGVIQYF. Full variable domain (missing parts from reference TRBV28 and TRBJ2-4): DVKVTQSSRYLVKRTGEKVFLECVQDMDHENMFWYRQDPGLGLRLIYFSYDVKMKEKGDIPEGYSVSREKKERFSLILESASTNQTSMYLCASSYGVIQYFGAGTRLSVL.

This chain joins TRBV12-3 or TRBV12-4 and TRBJ1-5; 8 nucleotides match TRBD1. The CDR3 runs 15 residues. V trimming: 4 bases; J trimming: 6 bases; junction bases outside the gene matches: 8. CDR3 bases: TGTGCCAGCAGTTCCCTACCCACAGGGGGTCAGCCCCAGCATTTT. It translates to CASSSLPTGGQPQHF.

Many counts were recorded for this clonotype. The chain uses TRBV30 and TRBJ2-5, with 8 bases matching TRBD1. The CDR3 loop spans 15 amino acids. Germline V gene lookup returns CDR1 GTSNPN and CDR2 SVGIG (reference sequence). Unmatched junction bases numbered 8, after V lost 0 bases and J lost 5 bases. The CDR3 nucleotides are TGTGCCTGGAGTGTACTCAGGGGGCTAAGTGAGACCCAGTACTTC. Protein sequence: CAWSVLRGLSETQYF.

This clonotype was counted between two and nine times. This chain joins TRBV10-3 and TRBJ2-3; 7 bases align to TRBD2. Per germline, CDR1 ENHRY and CDR2 SYGVKD. The V segment lost 3 bases and the J segment 0 bases; nucleotides outside the gene matches: 3. This CDR3 is built from 15 residues. This chain's CDR3 is CAISEGTTSTDTQYF. The CDR3 DNA reads as TGTGCCATCAGTGAAGGGACTACCAGCACAGATACGCAGTATTTT.

The V and J genes are TRBV6-2 or TRBV6-3 and TRBJ2-1; 9 bases are shared with TRBD2. The CDR3 is 16 amino acids. CDR1 MNHEY and CDR2 SVGEGT come from the germline V gene. Trimming cost V 0 bases and J 3 bases; bases outside gene matches: 3. The CDR3 loop reads CASSYSSGRIYNEQFF. For the CDR3, the DNA is TGTGCCAGCAGTTACTCCAGCGGGAGGATCTACAATGAGCAGTTCTTC.

This clonotype has at least ten counts. V gene TRBV28 combines with J gene TRBJ2-7; no definite D call. Between the trimmed V and J ends, which lost 10 bases and 2 bases, there was a span of 18 bases. The CDR3 contains 14 residues. The V gene's germline CDR1 is MDHEN and CDR2 SYDVKM. CDR3 residues: CATQLFRRPYEQYF. CDR3 DNA sequence: TGTGCCACCCAACTTTTCAGGCGCCCCTACGAGCAGTACTTC.

This clonotype has a count of ten or more. CDR3 in amino acids: CASSPRLPPWSDTQYF. DNA of the CDR3: TGTGCCAGCAGCCCCCGACTACCCCCGTGGTCAGATACGCAGTATTTT. The chain is built from TRBV9 and TRBJ2-3; D may be TRBD2 (5 bases). Germline V gene sequence: CDR1 SGDLS, CDR2 YYNGEE. Trimming shortened V by 4 bases and J by 4 bases, and 19 bases separated the two germline ends. The CDR3 runs 16 residues.